These T cell receptor beta chains were read from a single sample in a study of T cell repertoires in cytomegalovirus infection. Their antigens are not known. MiXCR, applied by TCRdb to the reads, yields one record per CDR3 protein. The sample carries about 480,000 distinct CDR3 sequences, 30% to 35% recorded once. Specimen: cultured PBMCs, collected from culture after CMV antigen stimulation. The receptors shown here come from a human donor in good health (CMV status not recorded). Some clones in this sample may be carry-over from other donors' samples. Both conserved end residues are part of each CDR3. The D gene is left open where the match is weak. Part of the rows lack a size; the others show once, few, many or a class for expanded clones.

clone_size j_call d_call v_call cdr3_nt cdr3_aa
. TRBJ1-1 TRBD1 TRBV30 TGTGCCTGGAGTTCCAGGGGGGACACTGAAGCTTTCTTT CAWSSRGDTEAFF
. TRBJ2-3 . TRBV12-3/TRBV12-4 TGTGCCAGCAGTGGACGGACAAGCACAGATACGCAGTATTTT CASSGRTSTDTQYF
many TRBJ1-5 . TRBV28 TGTGCCAGCAGTTTAGTGAGGAGGAATCAGCCCCAGCATTTT CASSLVRRNQPQHF
. TRBJ2-3 TRBD2 TRBV27 TGTGCCAGCTCAGAAGGACTAGCGGGAGGGACTAGCACAGATACGCAGTATTTT CASSEGLAGGTSTDTQYF
. TRBJ2-1 TRBD2 TRBV24-1 TGTGCCACCAGTGACCCTTTCCTAGCGGGACGATACAATGAGCAGTTCTTC CATSDPFLAGRYNEQFF
many TRBJ2-5 . TRBV19 TGTGCCAGTAGTTTCCTGCTGTTCCAAGAGACCCAGTACTTC CASSFLLFQETQYF
. TRBJ2-5 . TRBV12-5 TGTGCTAGTGGTTTGGGTTTGGGGGAAGAGACCCAGTACTTC CASGLGLGEETQYF
. TRBJ2-3 . TRBV10-3 TGTGCCACCCTGGAGACTAGTACTACAGATACGCAGTATTTT CATLETSTTDTQYF
many TRBJ1-4 TRBD1 TRBV7-2 TGTGCCAGCAGTTTCAGGGACAGGAATGAAAAACTGTTTTTT CASSFRDRNEKLFF
. TRBJ1-1 . TRBV3-1 TGTGCCAGCAGCCATGCGGGAATGAACACTGAAGCTTTCTTT CASSHAGMNTEAFF
few TRBJ1-2 . TRBV7-2 TGTGCCAGCAGCCCCCGGCCGGGCCGCACTAACTATGGCTACACCTTC CASSPRPGRTNYGYTF
many TRBJ2-2 TRBD2 TRBV7-2 TGTGCCAGCAGGGAACTAGCGGGAGATAGAGGGGAGCTGTTTTTT CASRELAGDRGELFF
few TRBJ1-5 . TRBV6-2/TRBV6-3 TGTGCCAGCACCCTGCGGGCAGGGGAAAGTCAGCCCCAGCATTTT CASTLRAGESQPQHF
. TRBJ2-1 . TRBV7-2 TGTGCCAGCAGCGGACTGGCACGGGAACAGTTCTTC CASSGLAREQFF
. TRBJ1-3 . TRBV7-2 . CASSLVGSGNTMYF
. TRBJ1-2 . TRBV7-2 TGTGCCAGCAGCTTAAATCCGGGACGAAGCTATGGCTACACCTTC CASSLNPGRSYGYTF
. TRBJ2-1 . TRBV7-2 TGTGCCAGCAGCTTAGGGGGGGCCAATGAGCAGTTCTTC CASSLGGANEQFF
. TRBJ2-2 . TRBV6-5 TGTGCCAGCAGTTACGCCGACAGGCCTTCAACCGGGGAGCTGTTTTTT CASSYADRPSTGELFF
. TRBJ2-5 TRBD1 TRBV5-6 TGTGCCAGCAGCGGCAGACAGGGGCCGGAGACCCAGTACTTC CASSGRQGPETQYF
. TRBJ2-1 . TRBV24-1 TGTGCCACCAGTGATGGAGGCAGTGGGGGTTACAATGAGCAGTTCTTC CATSDGGSGGYNEQFF
. TRBJ2-7 . TRBV20-1 TGCAGTGCTAGAGTAGTCGGAGGGACGCCCAACTACGAGCAGTACTTC CSARVVGGTPNYEQYF
few TRBJ1-2 TRBD1 TRBV19 TGTGCCAGTCGGGACAGGGGAAAGGGCTACACCTTC CASRDRGKGYTF
. TRBJ1-6 . TRBV10-3 TGTGCCATCAGTGAGTCGGCAGGGCTCGGGGATAATTCACCCCTCCACTTT CAISESAGLGDNSPLHF
. TRBJ1-5 . TRBV12-3/TRBV12-4 TGTGCCAGCAGTTTAATAATGGGAGGGAGTAGCAATCAGCCCCAGCATTTT CASSLIMGGSSNQPQHF
few TRBJ2-3 TRBD1 TRBV4-1 TGCGCCAGCAGCCAAGCACCGGGACAGGGGGCATATACGCAGTATTTT CASSQAPGQGAYTQYF
. TRBJ1-1 . TRBV9 TGTGCCAGCAGCGTAGAAGGAGCCCGTGAAGCTTTCTTT CASSVEGAREAFF
. TRBJ1-1 . TRBV4-1 TGCGCCAGCAGCCAAGGGGTGGGAGAAGCTTTCTTT CASSQGVGEAFF
few TRBJ2-1 TRBD2 TRBV19 TGTGCCAGTAGTACTAGCGGGAGGACGGATGAGCAGTTCTTC CASSTSGRTDEQFF
. TRBJ2-2 . TRBV20-1 TGCAGTGCCCCGTCCGACCTGAACACCGGGGAGCTGTTTTTT CSAPSDLNTGELFF
few TRBJ2-3 TRBD2 TRBV24-1 TGTGCCACCAGTGACCACCCTTCTACTAGCGGGAGATCAGATACGCAGTATTTT CATSDHPSTSGRSDTQYF
. TRBJ1-4 . TRBV12-3/TRBV12-4 TGTGCCAGTTCGTGGGGGCAGGAAAAACTGTTTTTT CASSWGQEKLFF
. TRBJ2-7 TRBD1 TRBV14 TGTGCCAGCAGCCGAGTCGGGACAGCCTTCGAGCAGTACTTC CASSRVGTAFEQYF
few TRBJ1-2 . TRBV7-9 TGTGCCAGCAGCCTGGTTTGGGAGGGCGGTGGCTACACCTTC CASSLVWEGGGYTF
. TRBJ1-1 . TRBV7-9 TGTGCCAGCAGCCCCAGGGGTGAGGGCACTGAAGCTTTCTTT CASSPRGEGTEAFF
few TRBJ2-2 TRBD2 TRBV11-3 TGTGCCAGCAGCTTAGAAGGCTATGGAGCGGGATATAACACCGGGGAGCTGTTTTTT CASSLEGYGAGYNTGELFF
many TRBJ2-4 . TRBV12-3/TRBV12-4 TGTGCCAGCAGTTTCCGAGAGGGGTACATTCAGTACTTC CASSFREGYIQYF
few TRBJ1-1 TRBD1 TRBV7-6 TGTGCCAGCAGCTTAGAGGACAGGGGATCACCTGAAGCTTTCTTT CASSLEDRGSPEAFF
few TRBJ2-5 . TRBV9 TGTGCCAGCAGCGCCACCCGGAGCGGATACCAAGAGACCCAGTACTTC CASSATRSGYQETQYF
few TRBJ1-5 . TRBV12-3/TRBV12-4 TGTGCCAGCAGTTCAACAGGGAAGAACGGCAATCAGCCCCAGCATTTT CASSSTGKNGNQPQHF
many TRBJ1-3 . TRBV7-2 TGTGCCAGCAGCCTATCAGGGGTTTCCTCTGGAAACACCATATATTTT CASSLSGVSSGNTIYF
few TRBJ2-1 TRBD2 TRBV7-2 TGTGCCAGCAGCTCCGTAACTAGCGGGAGAAGGAATGAGCAGTTCTTC CASSSVTSGRRNEQFF
. TRBJ2-1 TRBD2 TRBV11-2 TGTGCCAGCTTCAACGGCGGGGGGCTGAAGGGACTAAACAATGAGCAGTTCTTC CASFNGGGLKGLNNEQFF
. TRBJ2-1 . TRBV28 TGTGCCAGCAGTCCCCCTAAGCCTTTTGGGGAGCAGTTCTTC CASSPPKPFGEQFF
. TRBJ2-1 TRBD2 TRBV7-3 TGTGCCAGCAGCTTAACACCTAGCGGGTCCTCCTACAATGAGCAGTTCTTC CASSLTPSGSSYNEQFF
few TRBJ2-1 . TRBV2 TGTGCCAGCAGCGGGGGAATAAGCTCCTACAATGAGCAGTTCTTC CASSGGISSYNEQFF
few TRBJ2-6 TRBD2 TRBV28 TGTGCCAGCAGACCCTCTAGCGGTTCTGGGGCCAACGTCCTGACTTTC CASRPSSGSGANVLTF
. TRBJ2-3 . TRBV3-1 TGTGCCAGCAGCCACTCAGGGCCAAACACAGATACGCAGTATTTT CASSHSGPNTDTQYF
few TRBJ2-5 TRBD1 TRBV5-5 TGTGCCAGCAGCTCGGGACAGGGGAAGGCAGAGACCCAGTACTTC CASSSGQGKAETQYF
few TRBJ1-1 . TRBV4-1 TGCGCCAGCAGCCAAGATCCGATCCGAGCGGCTTTCTTT CASSQDPIRAAFF
once TRBJ1-1 . TRBV28 TGTGCCAGCGGCCGACCTACTCTGAACATTGAAGCTTTCTTT CASGRPTLNIEAFF